This T cell receptor (beta chain) was sequenced in a study of technical replicates of blood from several donors. Measured with immunoSEQ multiplex PCR; TCRdb has only the in-frame clones, and not every one. The sample holds about 68,000 clones, 95% to 97% seen once. The source material was T cells isolated from PBMCs. The sequence came from a human donor in good health.

CDR3 bases: TGTGCCAGCAGCTGGACGGCGGGGGGGGATCTAACGCAGTATTTT. It translates to CASSWTAGGDLTQYF. This chain connects TRBV7-8 to TRBJ2-3; TRBD2 matches 9 bases. CDR3 length: 15 amino acids. Germline V lookup: CDR1 SGHVS, CDR2 FQNEAQ. The V segment lost 4 bases and the J segment 9 bases; nucleotides outside the gene matches: 11.